This is a list of T cell receptor beta chains from one sample in a study of blood T cell repertoires in COVID-19. Assay used: immunoSEQ multiplex PCR; TCRdb lists only in-frame clones, some missing. The table shows about 150,000 clones, with 86% occurring only once. Sequencing was performed on peripheral blood. All receptors derive from a man in his 70s with acute or convalescent COVID-19. The CDR3 runs from the conserved cysteine through the conserved F or W. D genes are given only for firm matches. A row's size may be missing; if present it is once, few, many or a size class.

TRBV30	TRBD2	TRBJ2-1	.	TGTGCCTGGAGACCTCGACTAGCGAACTCCTACAATGAGCAGTTCTTC	CAWRPRLANSYNEQFF
TRBV27	TRBD1	TRBJ1-5	.	TGTGCCAGCAGTCCCCACCAGGGGGAGCAGCCCCAGCATTTT	CASSPHQGEQPQHF
TRBV11-3	TRBD1	TRBJ2-7	.	TGTGCCAGCAGCTTAGGGTACGAAGGGACAGACTACGAGCAGTACTTC	CASSLGYEGTDYEQYF
TRBV7-2	TRBD1	TRBJ1-4	.	TGTGCCAGCAGCTTACGGACAGGCCGCAATGAAAAACTGTTTTTT	CASSLRTGRNEKLFF
TRBV10-3	.	TRBJ2-1	.	TGTGCCATCAGTGGGGGGGTAGTCGATGAGCAGTTCTTC	CAISGGVVDEQFF
TRBV4-1	.	TRBJ2-7	.	TGCGCCAGCAGCCAATACCGGGGTTACGAGCAGTACTTC	CASSQYRGYEQYF
TRBV7-8	.	TRBJ2-3	.	TGTGCCAGCAGCTTAAGGGGGTCCGGCACAGATACGCAGTATTTT	CASSLRGSGTDTQYF
TRBV3-1/TRBV3-2	.	TRBJ2-3	.	TGTGCCAGCAGCCAAGATAGAACTAGCAGGCATACGCAGTATTTT	CASSQDRTSRHTQYF
TRBV28	.	TRBJ2-3	.	TGTGCCAGCAGTTTCCGCCAGGGGAACACAGATACGCAGTATTTT	CASSFRQGNTDTQYF
TRBV19	.	TRBJ1-3	.	TGTGCCAGTAGTATGATACAAGCTGGAAACACCATATATTTT	CASSMIQAGNTIYF
TRBV30	.	TRBJ2-7	.	TGTGCCTGGAGTGTAGACCGGGTCCGACCCTACGAGCAGTACTTC	CAWSVDRVRPYEQYF
TRBV19	TRBD2	TRBJ2-3	.	TGTGCCAGTAGAGGACTAGCGGGGGGATCAAACACAGATACGCAGTATTTT	CASRGLAGGSNTDTQYF
TRBV6-2/TRBV6-3	TRBD1	TRBJ2-2	.	TGTGCCAGCAGTGCCGGGACAGGGTACACCGGGGAGCTGTTTTTT	CASSAGTGYTGELFF
TRBV27	.	TRBJ2-7	.	TGTGCCAGCAGTCCTGGACAGTCAAACTACGAGCAGTACTTC	CASSPGQSNYEQYF
TRBV10-3	.	TRBJ1-5	.	TGTGCCATCAGTGAGTCGCGGGACGTAAATCAGCCCCAGCATTTT	CAISESRDVNQPQHF
TRBV4-1	.	TRBJ2-3	many	TGCGCCAGCAGCCAAGATCAGGGTGATACGCAGTATTTT	CASSQDQGDTQYF
TRBV19	.	TRBJ2-1	.	TGTGCCAGTAGTATAGTCGGGGGAGTTTTAAATGAGCAGTTCTTC	CASSIVGGVLNEQFF
TRBV9	TRBD2	TRBJ2-1	.	TGTGCCAGCAGCGTTACTAGCGGAGGCTACAATGAGCAGTTCTTC	CASSVTSGGYNEQFF
TRBV5-4	.	TRBJ1-1	.	TGTGCCAGCAGCTTTCCGGGGGCGGGGGCCACTGAAGCTTTCTTT	CASSFPGAGATEAFF
TRBV12-3/TRBV12-4	.	TRBJ1-2	.	TGTGCCAGCAGTGACACAGGGAAAGGCTACACCTTC	CASSDTGKGYTF
TRBV5-1	.	TRBJ2-1	.	TGCGCCAGCAGCTTGGACAGGGCGGACTACAATGAGCAGTTCTTC	CASSLDRADYNEQFF
TRBV7-9	TRBD2	TRBJ2-7	.	TGTGCCAGCAGCTCAGGGACTAGCGTGGCCTACGAGCAGTACTTC	CASSSGTSVAYEQYF
TRBV19	.	TRBJ2-1	.	TGTGCCAGTAGTATAGGACTGGGGGGAGAGCAGTTCTTC	CASSIGLGGEQFF
TRBV14	.	TRBJ1-6	.	TGTGCCAGCAGCCAAGAAAGGAGGGGAGGTCTTAATGTCCACTTT	CASSQERRGGLNVHF
TRBV6-5	.	TRBJ2-2	.	TGTGCCAGCAGTTACTGGCAGGGTGGGACCGGGGAGCTGTTTTTT	CASSYWQGGTGELFF
TRBV7-8	.	TRBJ1-4	.	TGTGCCAGCAGCCCCCGGACTGCAACTAATGAAAAACTGTTTTTT	CASSPRTATNEKLFF
TRBV5-1	TRBD1	TRBJ2-7	.	TGCGCCAGCAGCGATAGCCCCGGGACAGGGGGTGAGCAGTACTTC	CASSDSPGTGGEQYF
TRBV4-3	.	TRBJ2-3	.	TGCGCCAGCAGCCGAGAATATCCCCCCGGCGGGAGCACAGATACGCAGTATTTT	CASSREYPPGGSTDTQYF
TRBV29-1	.	TRBJ1-1	once	TGCAGCGTATCAACAGGGATGAACACTGAAGCTTTCTTT	CSVSTGMNTEAFF
TRBV28	.	TRBJ2-2	once	TGTGCCAGCCGACAAAACACCGGGGAGCTGTTTTTT	CASRQNTGELFF
TRBV11-2	.	TRBJ2-3	.	TGTGCCAGCAGCACTAGGGGGACAGATACGCAGTATTTT	CASSTRGTDTQYF
TRBV11-1	TRBD1	TRBJ2-7	.	TGTGCCAGCAGCCGGGACAGGGGAGTTTACGAGCAGTACTTC	CASSRDRGVYEQYF
TRBV28	.	TRBJ1-1	.	TGTGCCAGCACCCCGCCGGGGGGCCCTGAAGCTTTCTTT	CASTPPGGPEAFF
TRBV7-6	.	TRBJ1-3	.	TGTGCCAGCAGCTTAGCCGAGGTCTCTGGAAACACCATATATTTT	CASSLAEVSGNTIYF
TRBV7-6	TRBD1	TRBJ2-1	.	TGTGCCAGCAGCTCCGGACAGGGCACCTACAATGAGCAGTTCTTC	CASSSGQGTYNEQFF
TRBV2	TRBD1	TRBJ1-4	few	TGTGCCAGCAGTGAAGACAGGGGGCTTGAAAAACTGTTTTTT	CASSEDRGLEKLFF
TRBV12-3/TRBV12-4	.	TRBJ2-1	.	TGTGCCAGCAGTTTAGGGCCCTACAATGAGCAGTTCTTC	CASSLGPYNEQFF